The 8 T cell receptor beta chains listed next were all sequenced from one sample in a study of blood T cell repertoires in COVID-19. The repertoire was sequenced with immunoSEQ multiplex PCR; TCRdb's copy has only in-frame clones and lacks some. The sample lists under 130,000 clones, roughly nine tenths seen once, with 6.2% in the top ten. Specimen: peripheral blood. The receptors here all came from a human donor in a cohort sampled during active COVID-19.

The rearrangement uses TRBV27 and TRBJ2-1; possible D gene TRBD2, 5 bases. V was cut by 3 bases and J by 9 bases, with 21 bases left in between. The CDR3 sequence is 16 residues long. CDR1 and CDR2 (germline): MNHEY, SMNVEV (reference sequence). Written as DNA, the CDR3 is TGTGCCAGCAGTTTTTTGAGGGTAGCCCCCACAAGTGAGCAGTTCTTC. Its translation: CASSFLRVAPTSEQFF.

The V call is TRBV5-6, the J call TRBJ2-7; D is perhaps TRBD2 (5 bases). V was clipped by 1 base and J by 9 bases, with 20 bases between them. This CDR3 is 15 amino acids long. Germline V gene data show CDR1 as SGHDT and CDR2 as YYEEEE. CDR3 DNA sequence: TGTGCCAGCAGCTTGAGCGGAGATCTCCTACGAGGGCAGTACTTC. It specifies CASSLSGDLLRGQYF. The whole variable domain, filled in from reference TRBV5-6 and TRBJ2-7, reads DAGVTQSPTHLIKTRGQQVTLRCSPKSGHDTVSWYQQALGQGPQFIFQYYEEEERQRGNFPDRFSGHQFPNYSSELNVNALLLGDSALYLCASSLSGDLLRGQYFGPGTRLTVT.

This chain links TRBV15 with TRBJ1-4, with D perhaps TRBD1 (6 bases). Per germline, CDR1 LNHNV and CDR2 YYDKDF (reference sequence). The V gene lost 1 base and the J gene lost 0 bases, with 15 bases spanning the gap. This CDR3 has 18 amino acids. The CDR3 region is CATSRGARTDATNEKLFF. For the CDR3, the DNA is TGTGCCACCAGCAGAGGAGCCCGGACAGACGCAACTAATGAAAAACTGTTTTTT.

This chain uses TRBV4-1 with TRBJ2-1; perhaps TRBD1 as D (6 bases). This CDR3 region has 14 residues. V dropped 3 bases and J dropped 8 bases, with 14 bases sitting between them. The germline CDR1 and CDR2 sequences are MGHRA and YSYEKL. CDR3 coding DNA: TGCGCCAGCAGCCAGCGGACAGTGGGGGATGAGCAGTTCTTC. It codes for CASSQRTVGDEQFF.

The chain has TRBV11-2 and TRBJ2-2; perhaps TRBD2 as D (6 bases). The CDR3 totals 14 residues. The V gene lost 7 bases and the J gene lost 1 base, with 10 bases spanning the gap. Per germline, CDR1 SGHAT and CDR2 FQNNGV. In DNA form, the CDR3 reads TGTGCCAGCACCTTGGGGGGGAACACCGGGGAGCTGTTTTTT. Encoded protein: CASTLGGNTGELFF. Full variable domain (remainder filled in from reference TRBV11-2 and TRBJ2-2): EAGVAQSPRYKIIEKRQSVAFWCNPISGHATLYWYQQILGQGPKLLIQFQNNGVVDDSQLPKDRFSAERLKGVDSTLKIQPAKLEDSAVYLCASTLGGNTGELFFGEGSRLTVL.

The rearrangement joins TRBV3-1 (or the pseudogene TRBV3-2) to TRBJ2-2; the D is unclear. Trimming removed 1 base from V and 2 bases from J, with 8 bases in between. CDR3 length: 15 residues. Germline V gives CDR1 LGHDT, CDR2 YNNKEL (reference sequence). For the CDR3, the DNA is TGTGCCAGCAGCCAAGGTATAGAAAACACCGGGGAGCTGTTTTTT. The encoded protein is CASSQGIENTGELFF.

Here the CDR3 DNA reads TGCAGCGTTGAAGTTTTGGACAGAAATGAGCAGTTCTTC. Its protein is CSVEVLDRNEQFF. The chain carries TRBV29-1 and TRBJ2-1; D is possibly TRBD1 (6 bases). CDR1 is SQVTM and CDR2 is ANQGSEA in the germline V gene. V lost 1 base, J lost 7 bases, and 11 bases lay in between. This CDR3 is built from 13 residues.

The V and J genes are TRBV7-8 and TRBJ2-7, with 14 bases that match TRBD2. The V segment lost 5 bases and the J segment 3 bases; nucleotides outside the gene matches: 3. The germline gives CDR1 SGHVS, CDR2 FQNEAQ. The CDR3 runs 15 residues. CDR3 in amino acids: CASSQGTSGGYEQYF. CDR3 in DNA: TGTGCCAGCAGCCAAGGGACTAGCGGGGGCTACGAGCAGTACTTC.